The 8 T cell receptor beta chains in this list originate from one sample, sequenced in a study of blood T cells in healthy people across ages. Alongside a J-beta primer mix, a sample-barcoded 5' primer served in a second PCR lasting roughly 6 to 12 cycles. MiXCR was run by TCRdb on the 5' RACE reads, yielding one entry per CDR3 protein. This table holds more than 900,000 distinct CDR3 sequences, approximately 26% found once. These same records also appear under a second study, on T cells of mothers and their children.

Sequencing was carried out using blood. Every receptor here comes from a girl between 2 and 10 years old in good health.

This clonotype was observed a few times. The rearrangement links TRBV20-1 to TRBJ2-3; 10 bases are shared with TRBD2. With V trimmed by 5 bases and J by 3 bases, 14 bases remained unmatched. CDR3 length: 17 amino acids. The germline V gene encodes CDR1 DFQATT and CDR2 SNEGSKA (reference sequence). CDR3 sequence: CSAEDTSGRALTDTQYF. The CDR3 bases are TGCAGTGCTGAGGATACGAGCGGGAGGGCCTTGACAGATACGCAGTATTTT.

The CDR3 loop is CSVEDDREIAETQYF. CDR3 DNA sequence: TGCAGCGTTGAAGATGACAGGGAAATAGCCGAGACCCAGTACTTC. This chain connects TRBV29-1 to TRBJ2-5, with 7 bases aligning to TRBD1. Germline trimming cut 0 bases from V and 5 bases from J; bases unmatched to any gene: 9. The CDR3 contains 15 residues. CDR1 is SQVTM and CDR2 is ANQGSEA in the germline V gene.

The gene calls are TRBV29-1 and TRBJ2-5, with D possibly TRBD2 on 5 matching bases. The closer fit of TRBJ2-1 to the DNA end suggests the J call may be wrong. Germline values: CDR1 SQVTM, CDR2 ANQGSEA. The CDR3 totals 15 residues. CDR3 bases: TGCAGCGTTGAAGATGAGCCGAAAATCGGAGGTGAGCAGTTCTTC. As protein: CSVEDEPKIGGEQFF.

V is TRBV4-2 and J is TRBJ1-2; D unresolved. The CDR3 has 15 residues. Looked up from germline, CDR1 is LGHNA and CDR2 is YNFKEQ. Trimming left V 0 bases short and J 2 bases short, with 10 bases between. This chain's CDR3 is CASSQEKVGNYGYTF. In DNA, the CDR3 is TGTGCCAGCAGCCAAGAGAAGGTGGGCAACTATGGCTACACCTTC.

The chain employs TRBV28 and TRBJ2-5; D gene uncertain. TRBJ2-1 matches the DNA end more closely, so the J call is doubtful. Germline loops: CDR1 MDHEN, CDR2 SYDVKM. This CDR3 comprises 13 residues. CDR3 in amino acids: CASSFGRWNEQFF. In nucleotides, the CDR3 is TGTGCCAGCAGTTTCGGTCGCTGGAATGAGCAGTTCTTC.

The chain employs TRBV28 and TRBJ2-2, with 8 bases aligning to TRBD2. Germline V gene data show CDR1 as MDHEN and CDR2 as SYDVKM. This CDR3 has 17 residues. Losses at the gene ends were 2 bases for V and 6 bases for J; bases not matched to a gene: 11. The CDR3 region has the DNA TGTGCCAGCAGTTTAGTAAGCGGGAGAAGGTTGGCCGGGGAGCTGTTTTTT. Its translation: CASSLVSGRRLAGELFF. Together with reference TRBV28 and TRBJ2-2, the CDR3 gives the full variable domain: DVKVTQSSRYLVKRTGEKVFLECVQDMDHENMFWYRQDPGLGLRLIYFSYDVKMKEKGDIPEGYSVSREKKERFSLILESASTNQTSMYLCASSLVSGRRLAGELFFGEGSRLTVL.

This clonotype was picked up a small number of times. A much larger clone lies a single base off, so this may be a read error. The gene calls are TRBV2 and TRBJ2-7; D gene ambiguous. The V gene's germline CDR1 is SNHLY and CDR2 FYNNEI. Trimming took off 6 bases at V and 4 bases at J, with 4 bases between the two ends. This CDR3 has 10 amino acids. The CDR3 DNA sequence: TGTGCCAGCAGGATTTACGAGCAGTACTTC. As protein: CASRIYEQYF.

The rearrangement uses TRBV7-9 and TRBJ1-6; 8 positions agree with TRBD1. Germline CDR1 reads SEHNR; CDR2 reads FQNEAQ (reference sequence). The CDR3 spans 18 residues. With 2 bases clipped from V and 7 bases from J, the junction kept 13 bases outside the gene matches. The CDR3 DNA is TGTGCCAGCAGCTTAAGGGCGAACGAGGACAGGGACAATTCACCCCTCCACTTT. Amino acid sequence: CASSLRANEDRDNSPLHF.